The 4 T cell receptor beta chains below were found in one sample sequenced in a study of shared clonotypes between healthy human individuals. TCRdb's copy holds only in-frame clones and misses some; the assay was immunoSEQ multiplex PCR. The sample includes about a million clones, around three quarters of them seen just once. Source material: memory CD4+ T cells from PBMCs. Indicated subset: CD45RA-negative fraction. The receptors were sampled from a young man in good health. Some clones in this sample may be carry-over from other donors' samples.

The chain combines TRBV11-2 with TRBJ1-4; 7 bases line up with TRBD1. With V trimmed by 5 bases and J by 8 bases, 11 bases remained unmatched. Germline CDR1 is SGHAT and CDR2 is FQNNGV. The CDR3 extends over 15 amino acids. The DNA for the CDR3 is TGTGCCAGCAGCCCGGGGGCACAGGGGCCGGAAAAACTGTTTTTT. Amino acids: CASSPGAQGPEKLFF.

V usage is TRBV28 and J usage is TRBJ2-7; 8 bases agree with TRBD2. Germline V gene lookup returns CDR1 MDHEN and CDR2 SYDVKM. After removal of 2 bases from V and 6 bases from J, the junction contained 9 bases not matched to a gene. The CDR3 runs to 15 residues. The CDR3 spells CASSLRVGRVAEQYF. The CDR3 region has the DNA TGTGCCAGCAGTTTAAGGGTCGGGAGGGTCGCCGAGCAGTACTTC.

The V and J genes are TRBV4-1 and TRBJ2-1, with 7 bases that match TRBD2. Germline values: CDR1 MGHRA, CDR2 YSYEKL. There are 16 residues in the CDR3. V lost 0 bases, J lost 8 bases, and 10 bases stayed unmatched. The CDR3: CASSQESGGRGDEQFF. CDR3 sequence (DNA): TGCGCCAGCAGCCAAGAGTCCGGCGGGAGAGGAGATGAGCAGTTCTTC.

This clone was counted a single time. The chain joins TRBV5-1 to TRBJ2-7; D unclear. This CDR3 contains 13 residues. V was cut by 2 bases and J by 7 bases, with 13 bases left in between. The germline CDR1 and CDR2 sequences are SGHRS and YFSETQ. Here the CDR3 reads CASSLVLGTEQYF. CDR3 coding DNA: TGCGCCAGCAGCTTAGTCTTGGGCACAGAGCAGTACTTC.